The 32 T cell receptor beta chains below come from one sample, sequenced in a study of OX40 agonist ivuxolimab in advanced cancers. The repertoire was sequenced with immunoSEQ multiplex PCR; TCRdb's copy has only in-frame clones and lacks some. Among more than 85,000 clones listed, around 91% were seen once. This specimen consisted of CD4+ or CD8+ T cells sorted from blood, obtained in a trial of the OX40 agonist ivuxolimab. All receptors derive from an adult with an advanced solid tumor such as melanoma, head and neck, liver or kidney cancer.

This clone has just one count. The chain employs TRBV5-6 and TRBJ2-7; 9 bases align to TRBD1. CDR1 is SGHDT, CDR2 YYEEEE, per germline. This CDR3 has 15 residues. J gave up 6 bases and V 4 bases, and 11 bases lay outside the gene matches. CDR3 in amino acids: CASSIGTGRVSEQYF. CDR3 coding DNA: TGTGCCAGCAGCATCGGGACAGGGAGAGTGAGCGAGCAGTACTTC.

The rearrangement joins TRBV11-3 to TRBJ2-7, with D maybe TRBD2 (6 bases). Trimming took 5 bases from V and 3 from J, leaving 8 bases between them. CDR1 is SGHNT, CDR2 YENEEA, per germline. The CDR3 has 12 amino acids. The chain's CDR3 is CASSPSDYEQYF. DNA of the CDR3: TGTGCCAGCAGCCCTAGCGACTACGAGCAGTACTTC.

The rearrangement joins TRBV7-9 to TRBJ2-5; D remains ambiguous. Germline V gene data show CDR1 as SEHNR and CDR2 as FQNEAQ (reference sequence). The CDR3 covers 12 residues. The CDR3 DNA is TGTGCGGACCCGAGGATTACAGAGACCCAGTACTTC. Its protein is CADPRITETQYF.

This chain uses TRBV11-3 with TRBJ2-7; a possible D gene is TRBD2 (5 bases). Germline V CDR1 and CDR2: SGHNT, YENEEA. V was clipped by 5 bases and J by 1 base, with 18 bases between them. This CDR3 is built from 16 residues. CDR3 sequence: CASSVSRAAASYEQYF. Written as DNA, the CDR3 is TGTGCCAGCAGCGTTAGTCGAGCGGCGGCATCCTACGAGCAGTACTTC.

The chain recombines TRBV28 with TRBJ2-3; D unclear. Germline V CDR1 and CDR2: MDHEN, SYDVKM. The V gene lost 1 base and the J gene lost 5 bases, with 4 bases spanning the gap. The CDR3 runs to 12 residues. CDR3 sequence (DNA): TGTGCCAGCAGTTTATTTGGAGATACGCAGTATTTT. Translating it yields CASSLFGDTQYF.

V and J are TRBV28 and TRBJ1-1, with 7 bases aligning to TRBD1. CDR3 length equals 15 residues. The ends lost 5 bases at V and 10 bases at J; junction bases unmatched: 16. Germline CDR1 reads MDHEN; CDR2 reads SYDVKM. The CDR3 DNA is TGTGCCAGCAGTACTATTCGATCCCTCTCAGGGGGAGCTTTCTTT. Translated, it gives CASSTIRSLSGGAFF.

The gene calls are TRBV28 and TRBJ2-1, with unresolved D. The ends were cut back, 4 bases at V and 5 bases at J, with 12 bases in the middle. This CDR3 region has 14 residues. Germline V gene sequence: CDR1 MDHEN, CDR2 SYDVKM. In DNA form, the CDR3 reads TGTGCCAGCAGTTCCGGCCAGCAGGACAATGAGCAGTTCTTC. It encodes CASSSGQQDNEQFF. The variable domain in full, with the rest retrieved from reference TRBV28 and TRBJ2-1, is DVKVTQSSRYLVKRTGEKVFLECVQDMDHENMFWYRQDPGLGLRLIYFSYDVKMKEKGDIPEGYSVSREKKERFSLILESASTNQTSMYLCASSSGQQDNEQFFGPGTRLTVL.

The genes are TRBV6-1 and TRBJ2-3; D is undetermined. There are 12 residues in the CDR3. V lost 5 bases to trimming and J lost 7 bases, with 10 bases between them. Germline V CDR1 and CDR2: MNHNS, SASEGT. The CDR3 DNA sequence: TGTGCCAGCAGTTCGGACCGTTATACGCAGTATTTT. Protein product: CASSSDRYTQYF.

The CDR3 spells CASSPDISGNTIYF. DNA of the CDR3: TGTGCCAGCAGCCCCGACATCTCTGGAAACACCATATATTTT. The V gene is TRBV7-2, the J gene TRBJ1-3; no definite D call. Trimming stripped 5 bases from V and 0 bases from J, with 8 bases between. This CDR3 region has 14 residues. Germline assignment: CDR1 SGHTA and CDR2 FQGNSA.

The chain has TRBV7-8 and TRBJ2-2; 12 bases align to TRBD2. The J segment lost 7 bases and the V segment lost 5 bases, leaving 8 bases of the junction unmatched. CDR1 and CDR2 from the germline V gene are SGHVS and FQNEAQ. This CDR3 has 16 amino acids. CDR3 nucleotides: TGTGCCAGCAGCAGGACTAGCGGGGTCCGTAGCGGGGAGCTGTTTTTT. Residues: CASSRTSGVRSGELFF. The whole variable domain, filled in from reference TRBV7-8 and TRBJ2-2, reads GAGVSQSPRYKVAKRGQDVALRCDPISGHVSLFWYQQALGQGPEFLTYFQNEAQLDKSGLPSDRFFAERPEGSVSTLKIQRTQQEDSAVYLCASSRTSGVRSGELFFGEGSRLTVL.

The V and J genes are TRBV28 and TRBJ2-1, with unresolved D. The CDR3 is made up of 14 amino acids. V was clipped by 1 base and J by 10 bases, with 14 bases between them. Germline values: CDR1 MDHEN, CDR2 SYDVKM. Written as DNA, the CDR3 is TGTGCCAGCAGTTTATTACCAGTCAATGTCGAGCAGTTCTTC. Amino acids: CASSLLPVNVEQFF.

Only a few counts were recorded for this clone. This chain's CDR3 is CASSLRQGNEQFF. The CDR3 DNA reads as TGTGCCAGCAGCTTACGACAGGGCAATGAGCAGTTCTTC. J is TRBJ2-1 and V is TRBV13; 7 bases are a match to TRBD1. The germline CDR1 and CDR2 sequences are PRHDT and FYEKMQ (reference sequence). After removal of 2 bases from V and 6 bases from J, the junction contained 1 base not matched to a gene. The length of the CDR3 is 13 residues.

This clone was observed once. The chain carries TRBV28 and TRBJ2-2, with 9 bases lining up with TRBD1. Germline loops: CDR1 MDHEN, CDR2 SYDVKM. V lost 5 bases, J lost 3 bases, and 7 bases stayed unmatched. This CDR3 contains 16 residues. The chain's CDR3 is CASSQQGAMDTGELFF. The CDR3 DNA reads TGTGCCAGCAGTCAACAGGGGGCTATGGACACCGGGGAGCTGTTTTTT. Supplemented by reference TRBV28 and TRBJ2-2, the full variable domain reads DVKVTQSSRYLVKRTGEKVFLECVQDMDHENMFWYRQDPGLGLRLIYFSYDVKMKEKGDIPEGYSVSREKKERFSLILESASTNQTSMYLCASSQQGAMDTGELFFGEGSRLTVL.

CDR3 loop: CAWSNDRQGRPQPQHF. DNA of the CDR3: TGTGCCTGGAGTAACGATCGACAGGGGAGGCCTCAGCCCCAGCATTTT. V and J are TRBV30 and TRBJ1-5; 8 nucleotides match TRBD1. Looked up from germline, CDR1 is GTSNPN and CDR2 is SVGIG (reference sequence). CDR3 length: 16 residues. The V gene end was trimmed by 2 bases and the J gene end by 6 bases; junction bases not matched to a gene: 12.

The V call is TRBV18, the J call TRBJ2-5; TRBD1 matches 8 bases. From germline, CDR1 is KGHSH and CDR2 LQKENI. With 2 bases clipped from V and 4 bases from J, the junction kept 3 bases outside the gene matches. CDR3 length: 14 residues. Written as DNA, the CDR3 is TGTGCCAGCTCACCAGGACAGGGAGGAGAGACCCAGTACTTC. Residues: CASSPGQGGETQYF.

The rearrangement links TRBV14 to TRBJ2-5, with 10 positions matching TRBD2. The germline CDR1 and CDR2 sequences are SGHDN and FVKESK. CDR3 length: 15 amino acids. Trimming at V came to 5 bases and at J to 5 bases, leaving 8 bases not matched to a gene. For the CDR3, the DNA is TGTGCCAGCAGCAGCTTAGGACTAGCGGACGAGACCCAGTACTTC. Its translation is CASSSLGLADETQYF. Complete variable domain (other parts from reference TRBV14 and TRBJ2-5): EAGVTQFPSHSVIEKGQTVTLRCDPISGHDNLYWYRRVMGKEIKFLLHFVKESKQDESGMPNNRFLAERTGGTYSTLKVQPAELEDSGVYFCASSSLGLADETQYFGPGTRLLVL.

The chain joins TRBV5-4 to TRBJ1-2; D unclear. This CDR3 contains 14 residues. V was trimmed by 0 bases and J by 4 bases, leaving 10 bases between them. Germline lookup yields CDR1 SGHNT and CDR2 YYREEE (reference sequence). CDR3 nucleotide sequence: TGTGCCAGCAGCTTGGCATCGGCAGGCTATGGCTACACCTTC. Protein product: CASSLASAGYGYTF.

The rearrangement uses TRBV18 and TRBJ2-3, with D perhaps TRBD2 (6 bases). CDR1 and CDR2 from the germline V gene are KGHSH and LQKENI. The CDR3 extends over 16 amino acids. V dropped 5 bases and J dropped 1 base, with 16 bases sitting between them. The CDR3, as DNA: TGTGCCAGCTCATTAAACGGGGGAGAAGGCACAGATACGCAGTATTTT. Translation gives CASSLNGGEGTDTQYF.

The chain links TRBV5-4 to TRBJ2-5; perhaps TRBD2 as D (6 bases). Trimming pared 4 bases from V and 1 base from J, leaving 11 bases between. Germline lookup yields CDR1 SGHNT and CDR2 YYREEE (reference sequence). This CDR3 spans 14 amino acids. The CDR3 region is CASSGDSLQETQYF. For the CDR3, the DNA is TGTGCCAGCAGCGGGGACTCCCTCCAAGAGACCCAGTACTTC.

The chain couples TRBV11-3 to TRBJ2-5; 13 bases are a match to TRBD2. The CDR3 totals 16 residues. V lost 5 bases to trimming and J lost 6 bases; unmatched junction nucleotides: 9. Germline V gene data show CDR1 as SGHNT and CDR2 as YENEEA. CDR3 nucleotides: TGTGCCAGCAGCGCACAACTAGCGGGGGGGGTCAAGACCCAGTACTTC. It translates to CASSAQLAGGVKTQYF.

This clone was found once. V and J are TRBV19 and TRBJ2-1, with 8 bases fitting TRBD2. This CDR3 contains 15 residues. The V segment lost 4 bases and the J segment 2 bases; nucleotides outside the gene matches: 4. Germline assignment: CDR1 LNHDA and CDR2 SQIVND (reference sequence). CDR3 region: CASSTGGATYNEQFF. CDR3 DNA sequence: TGTGCCAGTAGTACCGGGGGGGCCACCTACAATGAGCAGTTCTTC.

The chain carries TRBV7-3 and TRBJ2-3, with a weak D call TRBD1 (6 bases). The CDR3 contains 13 residues. Germline-derived CDR1 and CDR2 are SGHTA and FQGTGA. Trimming removed 5 bases from V and 14 bases from J, with 20 bases in between. Written as DNA, the CDR3 is TGTGCCAGCAGCCCCACTAGGACAGTCCCTCCGTATTTT. Protein: CASSPTRTVPPYF.

Only one count was recorded for this clone. The chain joins TRBV7-2 to TRBJ1-4; D is unresolved. Per the germline V gene, CDR1 is SGHTA and CDR2 is FQGNSA. The CDR3 sequence is 12 residues long. The V end lost 6 bases, the J end lost 8 bases, and 10 bases lay between the germline ends. The CDR3 nucleotides read TGTGCCAGCAGACGAGATCGAGAAAAACTGTTTTTT. It codes for CASRRDREKLFF.

The chain uses TRBV5-1 and TRBJ1-6; D is uncertain. The CDR3 is 16 residues long. Trimming cost V 1 base and J 7 bases, with 15 bases left between them. Per germline, CDR1 SGHRS and CDR2 YFSETQ. This CDR3 reads CASSLRTGMGNSPLHF. The CDR3 DNA follows: TGCGCCAGCAGCTTGCGCACGGGGATGGGGAATTCACCCCTCCACTTT.

As for this clone: Compared with germline, one end of the junction differs, possibly owing to a read error. The chain recombines TRBV6-1 with TRBJ2-5; the D is unclear. The CDR3 runs 10 residues. Per germline, CDR1 MNHNS and CDR2 SASEGT. The CDR3 DNA is TGTGCCAGCAGGGAAGAGACCCAGTACTTC. Translated: CASREETQYF.

The chain recombines TRBV5-4 with TRBJ1-4, with D maybe TRBD1 (5 bases). This CDR3 comprises 14 residues. Germline loops: CDR1 SGHNT, CDR2 YYREEE (reference sequence). V was shortened by 1 base and J by 5 bases, with 9 bases between the two germline ends. This CDR3 reads CASSLIGANEKLFF. CDR3 DNA: TGTGCCAGCAGCTTGATCGGGGCGAATGAAAAACTGTTTTTT.

The gene calls are TRBV4-1 and TRBJ2-1, with 11 bases fitting TRBD2. Germline V CDR1 and CDR2: MGHRA, YSYEKL. V shed 2 bases, J shed 0 bases, and the junction held 9 bases outside the gene matches. The CDR3 runs 19 residues. The CDR3 loop reads CASSQPRVAGGSSYNEQFF. CDR3 bases: TGCGCCAGCAGCCAACCCCGGGTAGCGGGAGGGAGCTCCTACAATGAGCAGTTCTTC.

This clone was counted a single time. The chain links TRBV10-3 to TRBJ2-3; D possibly matches TRBD1 or TRBD2 (6 bases each). Trimming cost V 7 bases and J 1 base, with 15 bases left between them. CDR3 size: 15 residues. Germline CDR1 is ENHRY and CDR2 is SYGVKD. The CDR3 loop reads CAITEGEVGTDTQYF. In nucleotides, the CDR3 is TGTGCCATCACGGAGGGGGAGGTGGGCACAGATACGCAGTATTTT.

The genes are TRBV18 and TRBJ2-7; D could derive from TRBD1 or TRBD2 (5 bases each). V dropped 4 bases and J dropped 1 base, with 17 bases sitting between them. CDR3 length equals 16 residues. Germline CDR1 and CDR2: KGHSH and LQKENI. CDR3 coding DNA: TGTGCCAGCTCACATACTCCGGGACGGATATCCTACGAGCAGTACTTC. Its translation is CASSHTPGRISYEQYF.

The chain is built from TRBV11-3 and TRBJ2-1; D is perhaps TRBD2 (5 bases). This CDR3 is 12 amino acids long. CDR1 is SGHNT and CDR2 is YENEEA in the germline V gene. The V and J ends lost 1 base and 16 bases respectively, with 14 bases between them. The CDR3 DNA follows: TGTGCCAGCAGCTTAGGGGTTAGCGAGCTTTTCTTC. Translation gives CASSLGVSELFF.

V gene TRBV28 combines with J gene TRBJ1-3; D unresolved. CDR3 length equals 12 residues. V was cut by 3 bases and J by 6 bases, with 6 bases left in between. The germline gives CDR1 MDHEN, CDR2 SYDVKM. The DNA of the CDR3 is TGTGCCAGCAGTTTGAGGGAAAACACCATATATTTT. Translation gives CASSLRENTIYF.

This chain links TRBV6-1 with TRBJ1-1, with a tentative D call TRBD1 (6 bases). Trimming took off 7 bases at V and 1 base at J, with 16 bases between the two ends. The CDR3 totals 15 residues. The germline V gene has CDR1 MNHNS and CDR2 SASEGT. The CDR3, as DNA: TGTGCCAGCATGGGAAAAACAGGGAGGAACACTGAAGCTTTCTTT. Translating it yields CASMGKTGRNTEAFF.